Below are 14 T cell receptor beta chains sequenced from a single sample in a study of blood T cells in healthy people across ages (dated by TCRdb to 2013 to 2016). Library preparation was by 5' RACE. TCRdb shows the sequencer as Illumina HiSeq 2500. A second PCR of roughly 7 to 11 cycles was performed with a sample-barcoded 5' primer and a J-beta primer mix. TCRdb cleaned the public reads at Q25 with fastp, built clones with MiXCR and kept in-frame beta chains. Rows are combined by CDR3 protein, so each entry shows the most common genes and DNA. In this sample the table shows hundreds of thousands of distinct CDR3 sequences, under 45% of which occur a single time. Approximately 20% of the sample belongs to the ten largest clones. The specimen was blood. The receptors were sampled from a man in his fifties or sixties in good health.

The rearrangement uses TRBV2 and TRBJ2-1; D unclear. The V end lost 6 bases, the J end lost 3 bases, and 15 bases lay between the germline ends. CDR1 and CDR2 from the germline V gene are SNHLY and FYNNEI. This CDR3 has 15 residues. This chain's CDR3 is CASSVGKSVYNEQFF. In DNA form, the CDR3 reads TGTGCCAGCAGCGTAGGGAAGTCGGTCTACAATGAGCAGTTCTTC.

The V and J genes are TRBV6-2 or TRBV6-3 and TRBJ1-2, with no clear D. The germline V and J ends were trimmed by 11 bases and 4 bases, with 14 bases remaining between them. The CDR3 is made up of 12 amino acids. Germline lookup yields CDR1 MNHEY and CDR2 SVGEGT. For the CDR3, the DNA is TGTGCCGCTAACAGTGGAAGCTATGGCTACACCTTC. Protein: CAANSGSYGYTF.

This clonotype was observed a single time. The chain has TRBV7-2 and TRBJ1-1; the D is unclear. V lost 1 base, J lost 7 bases, and 10 bases lay in between. CDR1 SGHTA and CDR2 FQGNSA come from the germline V gene. CDR3 length: 13 residues. CDR3 loop: CASSLVPIGEAFF. In DNA, the CDR3 is TGTGCCAGCAGCTTAGTTCCGATCGGTGAAGCTTTCTTT.

The V gene is TRBV4-2, the J gene TRBJ2-3; D perhaps matches TRBD1 (5 bases). CDR1 is LGHNA, CDR2 YNFKEQ, per germline. Between the trimmed V and J ends, which lost 1 base and 2 bases, there was a span of 25 bases. The CDR3 is 20 amino acids. CDR3 amino acids: CASSQAPRVTVQTTTDTQYF. Here the CDR3 DNA reads TGTGCCAGCAGCCAAGCCCCCAGGGTAACGGTTCAAACAACCACAGATACGCAGTATTTT.

The V call is TRBV9, the J call TRBJ1-1, with D maybe TRBD1 (5 bases). The CDR3 sequence is 15 residues long. Germline CDR1 and CDR2: SGDLS and YYNGEE. Trimming stripped 4 bases from V and 6 bases from J, with 19 bases between. The CDR3 loop reads CASSPTGGGRAEAFF. In DNA, the CDR3 is TGTGCCAGCAGCCCTACAGGCGGGGGTCGGGCTGAAGCTTTCTTT.

The sample holds a few counts of this clonotype. The CDR3 region is CASSGGTNYGYTF. CDR3 coding DNA: TGTGCCAGCAGCGGCGGGACGAACTATGGCTACACCTTC. The chain is built from TRBV5-6 and TRBJ1-2, with TRBD1 as a possible D gene (5 bases). Germline CDR1 SGHDT, CDR2 YYEEEE. Deletions cut 4 bases from V and 2 bases from J, with 9 bases between. This CDR3 region has 13 residues.

The chain couples TRBV15 to TRBJ2-7; D is ambiguous. V was trimmed by 0 bases and J by 7 bases, leaving 10 bases between them. The CDR3 extends over 13 amino acids. CDR1 is LNHNV and CDR2 is YYDKDF in the germline V gene (reference sequence). For the CDR3, the DNA is TGTGCCACCAGCAGAGAAAACAGAGGAGAGCAGTACTTC. Translated, it gives CATSRENRGEQYF.

This chain joins TRBV6-2 or TRBV6-3 and TRBJ2-3; 12 nucleotides agree with TRBD2. CDR3 length: 16 amino acids. J lost 6 bases, V lost 4 bases, and 8 bases had no gene match. The germline gives CDR1 MNHEY, CDR2 SVGEGT. The CDR3 region has the DNA TGTGCCAGCAGTTCCCCTAGCGGGGGGGCCTTGGATACGCAGTATTTT. This translates into CASSSPSGGALDTQYF.

The chain's CDR3 is CASRINRNTGELFF. The CDR3 coding sequence is TGTGCCAGCAGGATTAATAGGAACACCGGGGAGCTGTTTTTT. J is TRBJ2-2 and V is TRBV7-3, with D unclear. The CDR3 extends over 14 amino acids. Germline V gene data show CDR1 as SGHTA and CDR2 as FQGTGA. V lost 6 bases to trimming and J lost 1 base, with 9 bases between them.

The CDR3 DNA reads TGTGCCAGCAGTAGGGCGAATAACTACGAGCAGTACTTC. It codes for CASSRANNYEQYF. This sequence joins TRBV7-9 and TRBJ2-7; D not certain. This CDR3 has 13 amino acids. Per germline, CDR1 SEHNR and CDR2 FQNEAQ (reference sequence). V lost 6 bases, J lost 3 bases, and 12 bases lay in between.

The table lists this clonotype with a few counts. A junction end diverges from the germline sequence, so it may reflect a read error. The chain carries TRBV7-2 and TRBJ2-5; 16 bases line up with TRBD2. CDR1 is SGHTA, CDR2 FQGNSA, per germline. The length of the CDR3 is 17 residues. Written as DNA, the CDR3 is TGTGTCAGCAGCTTATCGGGACTAGCGGGGGGGCCTGGTGAGCAGTACTTC. Amino acids: CVSSLSGLAGGPGEQYF.

The chain is built from TRBV12-3 or TRBV12-4 and TRBJ2-3, with D hard to call. This CDR3 has 14 amino acids. The V end lost 4 bases, the J end lost 2 bases, and 10 bases lay between the germline ends. The CDR3 DNA reads as TGTGCCAGCAGTTCTTGGGCAGTCACAGATACGCAGTATTTT. This sequence encodes CASSSWAVTDTQYF.

The chain links TRBV30 to TRBJ1-5, with 8 bases aligning to TRBD1. The CDR3 is made up of 14 amino acids. Losses at the gene ends were 3 bases for V and 6 bases for J; bases not matched to a gene: 7. The V gene's germline CDR1 is GTSNPN and CDR2 SVGIG (reference sequence). CDR3 sequence: CAWSPGGNGQPQHF. The CDR3 region has the DNA TGTGCCTGGAGCCCAGGGGGCAACGGTCAGCCCCAGCATTTT.

This clonotype was counted a few times. The CDR3, as DNA: TGCGCCAGCAGCTCCGGGACAGGGAACACTGAAGCTTTCTTT. Its translation is CASSSGTGNTEAFF. The chain carries TRBV5-1 and TRBJ1-1; 8 nucleotides align to TRBD1. Trimming cost V 3 bases and J 1 base; bases outside gene matches: 2. Germline values: CDR1 SGHRS, CDR2 YFSETQ. This CDR3 spans 14 amino acids.